This record covers a single TCR beta chain. Its target is unknown. Blood samples of about 2.5 ml were drawn from every donor. Whole blood supplied total RNA, and T cells were not sorted. This sample is drawn from a study of monozygotic twins with inflammatory bowel disease. Whole-study results and caveats: The study found lower TCRbeta diversity (inverse Simpson) in IBD patients than in healthy co-twins. Immunosuppressive treatments were not uniform, and this may have added variability to patient repertoires.

The CDR3 has 14 residues. TCRdb re-called the 5' RACE reads; every CDR3 protein appears as one record, without DNA. The sample table includes more than 75,000 distinct CDR3 sequences. Sequencing was carried out using blood. The genes are TRBV12-3 or TRBV12-4 and TRBJ2-3. The clonotype originates from a human donor with ulcerative colitis or Crohn's disease, or a healthy co-twin of an affected twin (not recorded which). CDR3 residues: CASSFSRGTDTQYF.